This record looks at one T cell receptor beta chain sequence and its context. Antigen specificity is unknown. The sample belongs to a study of OX40 agonist ivuxolimab in advanced cancers. Looking at the study overall: Patients received intravenous ivuxolimab every 2 weeks at 0.01 to 10 mg/kg. In three patients, partial responses were observed, one with hepatocellular carcinoma and two with cutaneous melanoma. The study, taken as a whole, reports: Expanded peripheral T-cell antigen specificity went undetermined.

Per the germline V gene, CDR1 is SGHTS and CDR2 is YDEGEE. CDR3 length equals 17 residues. The V segment lost 4 bases and the J segment 6 bases; nucleotides outside the gene matches: 19. Libraries were prepared by immunoSEQ multiplex PCR; TCRdb keeps only in-frame clonotypes and omits some of them. The sample holds fewer than 65,000 clones, more than 85% seen once. The chain recombines TRBV5-8 with TRBJ2-7, with 7 bases aligning to TRBD1. Sequenced here: CD4+ or CD8+ T cells sorted from blood, sampled in a trial of the OX40 agonist ivuxolimab. The source is an adult with an advanced solid tumor such as melanoma, head and neck, liver or kidney cancer. In nucleotides, the CDR3 is TGTGCCAGCAGCGCTATACGGGACAGCAGTGCCTCTGGCGAGCAGTACTTC. Its protein is CASSAIRDSSASGEQYF.